Sequencing of this TCR beta chain was carried out in a study of a mutant IDH1 vaccine in newly diagnosed glioma. V gave up 4 bases and J gave up 0 bases, with 8 bases separating them. This CDR3 has 13 amino acids. CDR1 is SGHRS, CDR2 YFSETQ, per germline. Using immunoSEQ multiplex PCR, the repertoire was profiled, and TCRdb retains in-frame clones only, with some absent. There are approximately 16,000 clones in the sample; around 95% occur only once, and about 3.5% lies in the top ten. Time point of the sample: baseline, week 1 (first vaccination visit). Specified treatment: pre-vaccination baseline after standard-of-care therapy.

This material consisted of peripheral blood mononuclear cells (PBMCs), taken from a glioma patient treated with radiotherapy, temozolomide or both. This rearrangement joins TRBV5-1 to TRBJ2-7; no clear D gene. The receptor was derived from a woman between 18 and 29 years old with glioma. Some clones in this sample may be carry-over from other donors' samples. The CDR3 here is CASSLPDSYEQYF. The CDR3 DNA is TGCGCCAGCAGCCTACCCGACTCCTACGAGCAGTACTTC.